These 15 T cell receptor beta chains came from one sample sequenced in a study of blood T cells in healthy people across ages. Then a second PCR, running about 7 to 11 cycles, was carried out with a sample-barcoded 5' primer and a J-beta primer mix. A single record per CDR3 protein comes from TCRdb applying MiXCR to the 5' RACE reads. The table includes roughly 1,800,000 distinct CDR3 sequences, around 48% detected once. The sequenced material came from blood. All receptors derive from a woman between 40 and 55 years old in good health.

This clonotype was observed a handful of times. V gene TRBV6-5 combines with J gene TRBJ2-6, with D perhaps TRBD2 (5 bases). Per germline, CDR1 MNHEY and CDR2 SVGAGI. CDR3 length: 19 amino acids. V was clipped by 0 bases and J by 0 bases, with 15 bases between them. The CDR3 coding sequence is TGTGCCAGCAGTTACTCAGGACGGGGAAGCAGCTCTGGGGCCAACGTCCTGACTTTC. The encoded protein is CASSYSGRGSSSGANVLTF.

The CDR3 coding sequence is TGTGCCAGCAGTGGCACAGGGTCGGCCTACGAGCAGTACTTC. It yields the protein CASSGTGSAYEQYF. The V gene is TRBV2, the J gene TRBJ2-7; maybe TRBD1 (6 bases). Germline V gives CDR1 SNHLY, CDR2 FYNNEI. CDR3 size: 14 residues. The V end was cut by 4 bases, the J end by 2 bases, with 12 bases between.

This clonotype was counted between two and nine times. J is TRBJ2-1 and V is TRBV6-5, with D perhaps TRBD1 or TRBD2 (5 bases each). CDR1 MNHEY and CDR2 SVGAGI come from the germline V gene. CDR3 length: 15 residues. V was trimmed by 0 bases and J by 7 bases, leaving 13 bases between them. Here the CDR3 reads CASSYSRGSQNEQFF. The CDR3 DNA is TGTGCCAGCAGTTACTCGAGGGGCAGCCAAAATGAGCAGTTCTTC.

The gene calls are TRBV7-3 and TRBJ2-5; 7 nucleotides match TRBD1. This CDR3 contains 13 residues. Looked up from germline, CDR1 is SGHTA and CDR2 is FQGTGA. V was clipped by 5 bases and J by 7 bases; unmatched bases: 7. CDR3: CASSHRGLGTQYF. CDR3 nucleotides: TGTGCCAGCAGCCACAGGGGTTTAGGGACCCAGTACTTC.

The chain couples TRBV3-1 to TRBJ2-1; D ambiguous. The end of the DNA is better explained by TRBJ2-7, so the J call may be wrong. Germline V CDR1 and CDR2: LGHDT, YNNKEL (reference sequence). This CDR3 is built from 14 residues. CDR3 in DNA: TGTGCCAGCAGCCAAGATATAAGTCTGATTGAGCAGTACTTC. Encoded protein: CASSQDISLIEQYF.

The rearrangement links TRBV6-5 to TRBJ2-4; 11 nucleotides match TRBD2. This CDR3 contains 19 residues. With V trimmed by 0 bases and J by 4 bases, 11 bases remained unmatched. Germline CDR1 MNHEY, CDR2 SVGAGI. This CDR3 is CASSYSDSGGALLKNIQYF. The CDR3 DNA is TGTGCCAGCAGTTACTCGGATAGCGGGGGGGCCCTTCTGAAAAACATTCAGTACTTC.

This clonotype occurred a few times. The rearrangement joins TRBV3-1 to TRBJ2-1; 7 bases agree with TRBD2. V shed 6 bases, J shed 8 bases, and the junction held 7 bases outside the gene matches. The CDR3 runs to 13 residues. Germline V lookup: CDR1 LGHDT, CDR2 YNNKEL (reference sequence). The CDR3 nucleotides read TGTGCCAGCAGTCGACTAGCCGGAGATGAGCAGTTCTTC. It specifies CASSRLAGDEQFF.

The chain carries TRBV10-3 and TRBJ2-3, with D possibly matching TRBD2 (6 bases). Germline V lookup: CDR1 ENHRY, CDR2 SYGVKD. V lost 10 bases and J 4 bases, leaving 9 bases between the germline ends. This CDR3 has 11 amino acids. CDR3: CATGTADTQYF. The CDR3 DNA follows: TGTGCCACCGGGACTGCAGATACGCAGTATTTT.

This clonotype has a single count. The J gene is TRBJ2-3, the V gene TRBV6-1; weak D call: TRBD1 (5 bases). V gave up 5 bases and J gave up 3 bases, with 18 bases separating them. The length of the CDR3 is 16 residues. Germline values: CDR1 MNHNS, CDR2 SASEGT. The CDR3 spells CASSRSGAQGTDTQYF. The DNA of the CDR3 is TGTGCCAGCAGTCGAAGTGGAGCTCAGGGAACAGATACGCAGTATTTT.

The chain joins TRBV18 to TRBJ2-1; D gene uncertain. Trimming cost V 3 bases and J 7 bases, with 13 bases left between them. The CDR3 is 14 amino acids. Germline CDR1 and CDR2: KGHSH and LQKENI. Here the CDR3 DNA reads TGTGCCAGCTCACCTAGCCCTCTGGGGAATGAGCAGTTCTTC. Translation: CASSPSPLGNEQFF.

CDR3 bases: TGTGCCAGCAGCTTAGTGGGACGAGGCAACACTGAAGCTTTCTTT. It yields the protein CASSLVGRGNTEAFF. The gene calls are TRBV11-1 and TRBJ1-1, with D tentatively TRBD1 (5 bases). V was trimmed by 1 base and J by 2 bases, leaving 11 bases between them. Germline V gene lookup returns CDR1 SGHAT and CDR2 FQDESV (reference sequence). This CDR3 region has 15 residues.

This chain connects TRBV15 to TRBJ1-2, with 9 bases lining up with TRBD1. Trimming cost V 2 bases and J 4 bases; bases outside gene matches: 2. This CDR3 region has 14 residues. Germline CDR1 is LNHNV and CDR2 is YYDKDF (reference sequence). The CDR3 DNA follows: TGTGCCACCAGCAGAAGGGACAGGGTCTATGGCTACACCTTC. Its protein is CATSRRDRVYGYTF. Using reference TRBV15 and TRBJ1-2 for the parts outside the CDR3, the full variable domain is DAMVIQNPRYQVTQFGKPVTLSCSQTLNHNVMYWYQQKSSQAPKLLFHYYDKDFNNEADTPDNFQSRRPNTSFCFLDIRSPGLGDTAMYLCATSRRDRVYGYTFGSGTRLTVV.

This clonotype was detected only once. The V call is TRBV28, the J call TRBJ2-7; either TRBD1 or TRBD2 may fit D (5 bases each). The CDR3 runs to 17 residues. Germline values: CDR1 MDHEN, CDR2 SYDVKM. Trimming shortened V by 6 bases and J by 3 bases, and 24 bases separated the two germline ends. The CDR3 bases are TGTGCCAGCAGCCGCGTTGGGGGACGCTCCCCTTTCTACGAGCAGTACTTC. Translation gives CASSRVGGRSPFYEQYF.

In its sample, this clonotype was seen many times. The DNA of the CDR3 is TGTGCCAGCTCCTCTCCTACCTACGAGCAGTACTTC. It encodes CASSSPTYEQYF. V usage is TRBV18 and J usage is TRBJ2-7, with no clear D. CDR1 and CDR2 from the germline V gene are KGHSH and LQKENI. The CDR3 runs 12 residues. Trimming removed 6 bases from V and 2 bases from J, with 8 bases in between.

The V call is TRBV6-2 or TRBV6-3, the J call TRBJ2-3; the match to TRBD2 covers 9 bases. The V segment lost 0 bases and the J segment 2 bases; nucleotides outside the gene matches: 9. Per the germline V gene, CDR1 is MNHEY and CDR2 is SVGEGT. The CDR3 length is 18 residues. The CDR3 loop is CASSYSRGLAFSTDTQYF. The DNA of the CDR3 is TGTGCCAGCAGTTACTCGAGGGGACTAGCTTTCTCCACAGATACGCAGTATTTT.